One sample yielded the 9 T cell receptor beta chains listed below, sequenced in a study of T cells in Graves' hyperthyroidism and ophthalmopathy. RNA transcripts gave rise to amplified TCR beta CDR3 regions. The primer set for the first-round RT-PCR of the TCR CDR3 was HTBI. From the multiplex PCR reads, TCRdb called clonotypes with MiXCR, one entry per CDR3 protein. The table shows hundreds of thousands of distinct CDR3 sequences, with approximately 13% occurring only once. The specimen sequenced was blood. These receptors originate from a young woman with Graves' hyperthyroidism that later progressed to Graves' ophthalmopathy.

The rearrangement links TRBV4-1 to TRBJ2-3; D not resolved. This CDR3 has 15 residues. V gave up 4 bases and J gave up 3 bases, with 14 bases separating them. The V gene's germline CDR1 is MGHRA and CDR2 YSYEKL. The CDR3 DNA reads as TGCGCCAGCAGCCCAGCTCCACCTAGGACAGATACGCAGTATTTT. Translating it yields CASSPAPPRTDTQYF.

On this clonotype itself: A much larger clone differs from this one at a single base, so this may be a read error. The chain recombines TRBV19 with TRBJ1-5; no definite D call. CDR1 is LNHDA, CDR2 SQIVND, per germline (reference sequence). The CDR3 contains 14 residues. Trimming left V 3 bases short and J 3 bases short, with 9 bases between. In DNA, the CDR3 is TGTGCCAGTAGTATCTATCACGACAATCAGCCCCAGCATTTT. Translating gives CASSIYHDNQPQHF.

This clonotype was seen many times. The CDR3 DNA is TGTGCCTGGGCCCGGGACCCAAGCGGAGGGGAAAAACTGTTTTTT. Protein: CAWARDPSGGEKLFF. The chain has TRBV30 and TRBJ1-4; the D gene is possibly TRBD1 (5 bases). There are 15 residues in the CDR3. V was pared by 5 bases and J by 8 bases, with 21 bases between. The germline CDR1 and CDR2 sequences are GTSNPN and SVGIG (reference sequence).

This clonotype has a handful of counts. This sequence joins TRBV25-1 and TRBJ2-1; 7 nucleotides align to TRBD1. V dropped 4 bases and J dropped 7; count of bases not matched to a gene: 10. Per the germline V gene, CDR1 is MGHDK and CDR2 is SYGVNS. This CDR3 comprises 15 residues. CDR3 bases: TGTGCCAGCAGTGCGTCGTGGGACAGACGAAATGAGCAGTTCTTC. Protein: CASSASWDRRNEQFF.

This clonotype was counted many times. The J gene is TRBJ2-7, the V gene TRBV6-1, with 9 positions matching TRBD1. The germline CDR1 and CDR2 sequences are MNHNS and SASEGT. CDR3 length: 15 residues. V gave up 5 bases and J gave up 2 bases; unmatched junction bases: 7. Here the CDR3 DNA reads TGTGCCAGCAGTATAACGGACAGGGGTCCCTACGAGCAGTACTTC. Encoded protein: CASSITDRGPYEQYF.

In DNA form, the CDR3 reads TGTGCCAGCAGTTCCCCACTAGCGGGAGGTGGGACCGGGGAGCTGTTTTTT. The encoded protein is CASSSPLAGGGTGELFF. The chain is built from TRBV28 and TRBJ2-2; the match to TRBD2 covers 12 bases. The CDR3 length is 17 residues. V lost 4 bases to trimming and J lost 5 bases; unmatched junction nucleotides: 8. Germline-derived CDR1 and CDR2 are MDHEN and SYDVKM. Supplemented by reference TRBV28 and TRBJ2-2, the full variable domain reads DVKVTQSSRYLVKRTGEKVFLECVQDMDHENMFWYRQDPGLGLRLIYFSYDVKMKEKGDIPEGYSVSREKKERFSLILESASTNQTSMYLCASSSPLAGGGTGELFFGEGSRLTVL.

This clonotype appeared many times. The chain employs TRBV30 and TRBJ1-3; perhaps TRBD1 as D (5 bases). The ends were cut back, 1 base at V and 8 bases at J, with 12 bases in the middle. Germline V gene sequence: CDR1 GTSNPN, CDR2 SVGIG (reference sequence). This CDR3 spans 13 amino acids. This chain's CDR3 is CAWSEAGPDTIYF. The DNA for the CDR3 is TGTGCCTGGAGTGAGGCAGGGCCAGACACCATATATTTT. The whole variable domain, filled in from reference TRBV30 and TRBJ1-3, reads SQTIHQWPATLVQPVGSPLSLECTVEGTSNPNLYWYRQAAGRGLQLLFYSVGIGQISSEVPQNLSASRPQDRQFILSSKKLLLSDSGFYLCAWSEAGPDTIYFGEGSWLTVV.

This clonotype was seen at least ten times. The chain couples TRBV20-1 to TRBJ2-5, with TRBD2 as a possible D gene (5 bases). The V gene lost 1 base and the J gene lost 4 bases, with 10 bases spanning the gap. Germline V gene lookup returns CDR1 DFQATT and CDR2 SNEGSKA (reference sequence). This CDR3 contains 13 residues. The CDR3 reads CSARGSAGETQYF. Here the CDR3 DNA reads TGCAGTGCTAGAGGTAGCGCGGGAGAGACCCAGTACTTC.

This clonotype turned up a few times. This sequence joins TRBV7-6 and TRBJ1-1; TRBD1 matches 9 bases. Germline-derived CDR1 and CDR2 are SGHVS and FNYEAQ. Losses at the gene ends were 2 bases for V and 0 bases for J; bases not matched to a gene: 10. This CDR3 contains 18 residues. The CDR3 here is CASSLRLGDRVMNTEAFF. DNA of the CDR3: TGTGCCAGCAGCTTACGACTTGGGGACAGGGTAATGAACACTGAAGCTTTCTTT.